This T cell receptor beta chain was identified during a study of T cell repertoires in cytomegalovirus infection. For the study at large: The authors relied on CMV epitopes, both recently identified HLA-C-restricted and well-studied HLA-B-restricted.

About this clonotype: Its antigen remains unknown.

Study outcomes and limitations: Of the TCR beta families, the public ones yielded a cumulative frequency that identified carriers of CMV plus the relevant HLA.

One entry per CDR3 protein results from TCRdb running MiXCR on the reads. Of 450,000 to 650,000 distinct CDR3 sequences in the sample, 35% to 50% were seen once. This clonotype originated in a human donor in good health (CMV status not recorded). Some clones in this sample may be carry-over from other donors' samples. Sequenced here: cultured PBMCs, sampled from culture after CMV antigen stimulation.

CDR3 in DNA: TGTGCCAGCAGCCGACCGCGGGGGCAAGAAACTAATGAAAAACTGTTTTTT. It is translated as CASSRPRGQETNEKLFF. The rearrangement links TRBV7-6 to TRBJ1-4, with a weak D call TRBD1 (6 bases). Germline V gene data show CDR1 as SGHVS and CDR2 as FNYEAQ. Trimming removed 5 bases from V and 1 base from J, with 17 bases in between. This CDR3 spans 17 amino acids.